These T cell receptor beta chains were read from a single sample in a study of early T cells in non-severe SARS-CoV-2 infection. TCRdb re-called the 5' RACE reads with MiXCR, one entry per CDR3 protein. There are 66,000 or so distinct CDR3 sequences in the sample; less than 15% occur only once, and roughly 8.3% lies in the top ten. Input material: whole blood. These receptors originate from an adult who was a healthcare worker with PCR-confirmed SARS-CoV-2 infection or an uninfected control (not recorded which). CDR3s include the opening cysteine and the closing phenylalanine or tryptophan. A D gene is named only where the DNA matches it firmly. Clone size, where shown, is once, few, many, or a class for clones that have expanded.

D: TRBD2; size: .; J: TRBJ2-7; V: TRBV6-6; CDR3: CASRTTSGGRDYEQYF; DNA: TGTGCCAGCAGGACTACTTCTGGCGGGAGGGACTACGAGCAGTACTTC
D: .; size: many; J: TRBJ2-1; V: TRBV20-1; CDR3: CSAKRVSSYNEQFF; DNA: TGCAGTGCAAAGCGGGTCAGCTCCTACAATGAGCAGTTCTTC
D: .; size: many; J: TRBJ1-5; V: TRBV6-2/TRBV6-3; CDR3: CASSLGRGGNQPQHF; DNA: TGTGCCAGCAGTTTGGGGAGGGGCGGCAATCAGCCCCAGCATTTT
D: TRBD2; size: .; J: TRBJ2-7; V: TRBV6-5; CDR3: CASSYGLTAGFYEQYF; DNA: TGTGCCAGCAGTTATGGCCTGACAGCGGGGTTCTACGAGCAGTACTTC
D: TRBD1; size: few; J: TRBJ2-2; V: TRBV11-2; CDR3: CASSLRTGPTGELFF; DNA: TGTGCCAGCAGCCTGCGGACAGGACCCACCGGGGAGCTGTTTTTT
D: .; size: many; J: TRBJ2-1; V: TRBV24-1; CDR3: CATSDLRGDQRAGSYNEQFF; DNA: TGTGCCACCAGTGATTTGCGAGGAGACCAACGGGCCGGGTCCTACAATGAGCAGTTCTTC
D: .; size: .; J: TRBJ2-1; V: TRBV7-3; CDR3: CASSSVGGLHNEQFF; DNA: TGTGCCAGCAGCTCCGTCGGCGGGCTTCACAATGAGCAGTTCTTC
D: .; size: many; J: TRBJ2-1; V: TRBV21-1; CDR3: CASSKSGNEQFF; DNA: TGTGCCAGCAGCAAATCCGGCAATGAGCAGTTCTTC
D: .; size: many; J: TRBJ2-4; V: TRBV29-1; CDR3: CSVDGAGTGIQYF; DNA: TGCAGCGTTGATGGGGCGGGGACGGGCATTCAGTACTTC
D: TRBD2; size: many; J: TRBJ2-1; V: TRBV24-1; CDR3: CATSDSREAWAGEQFF; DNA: TGTGCCACCAGTGATTCGCGGGAGGCTTGGGCGGGTGAGCAGTTCTTC
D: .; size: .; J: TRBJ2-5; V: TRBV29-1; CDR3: CSVETAQETQYF; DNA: TGCAGCGTTGAAACAGCCCAAGAGACCCAGTACTTC
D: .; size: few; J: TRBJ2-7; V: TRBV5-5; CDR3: CASSLGGVSYEQYF; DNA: TGTGCCAGCAGCTTGGGCGGGGTCTCCTACGAGCAGTACTTC
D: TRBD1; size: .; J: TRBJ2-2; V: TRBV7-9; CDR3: CASSFPTGGRSGELFF; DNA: TGTGCCAGCAGCTTTCCGACAGGGGGCCGCTCCGGGGAGCTGTTTTTT
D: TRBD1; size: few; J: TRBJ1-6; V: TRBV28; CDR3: CASSSPGGTGTRSPLHF; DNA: TGTGCCAGCAGTTCCCCCGGGGGGACAGGGACTCGGTCACCCCTCCACTTT
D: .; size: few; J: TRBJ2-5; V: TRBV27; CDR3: CASSFVGETQYF; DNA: TGTGCCAGCAGTTTTGTCGGCGAGACCCAGTACTTC
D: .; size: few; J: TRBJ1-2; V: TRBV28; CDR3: CASSLIVQARGYGYTF; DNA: TGTGCCAGCAGTTTAATCGTCCAGGCTCGTGGCTATGGCTACACCTTC
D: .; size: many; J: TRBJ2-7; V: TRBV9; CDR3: CASSAQESGGEQYF; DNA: TGTGCCAGCAGCGCTCAGGAGTCGGGCGGCGAGCAGTACTTC
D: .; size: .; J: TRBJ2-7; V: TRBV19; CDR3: CASSIMGTDYEQYF; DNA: TGTGCCAGTAGTATAATGGGCACCGACTACGAGCAGTACTTC
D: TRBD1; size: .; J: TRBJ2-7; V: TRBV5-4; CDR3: CASSPPPLGQGASEQYF; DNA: TGTGCCAGCAGCCCCCCCCCCTTGGGACAGGGGGCTAGCGAGCAGTACTTC
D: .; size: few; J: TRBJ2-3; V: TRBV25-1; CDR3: CASSQIDTQYF; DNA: TGTGCCAGCAGTCAAATAGATACGCAGTATTTT
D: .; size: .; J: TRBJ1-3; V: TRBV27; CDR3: CASSAVGGIDGNTIYF; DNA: TGTGCCAGCAGTGCCGTGGGAGGGATTGATGGAAACACCATATATTTT